This T cell receptor (beta chain) was captured by sequencing in a study of T cell responses to AZD1222 COVID-19 vaccine. From germline, CDR1 is GTSNPN and CDR2 SVGIG (reference sequence). V shed 0 bases and J shed 4 bases, with 13 bases lying between them. The CDR3 totals 14 residues. Method: immunoSEQ multiplex PCR; TCRdb's copy keeps in-frame clones and lacks some. The sample consists of about 40,000 clones, 88% of them appearing once. The material sequenced was peripheral blood, taken 28 days after the second dose of the MenACWY control vaccine. The rearrangement joins TRBV30 to TRBJ2-7, with D perhaps being TRBD1 or TRBD2 (5 bases each). This TCR derives from an adult who received the MenACWY meningococcal vaccine as a control. The CDR3 here is CAWSVGLGDYEQYF. DNA for the CDR3: TGTGCCTGGAGTGTAGGTCTGGGGGATTACGAGCAGTACTTC.